This T cell receptor (beta chain) derives from a study of OX40 agonist ivuxolimab in advanced cancers. Study information: Among those treated, three patients had partial responses, one with hepatocellular carcinoma and two with cutaneous melanoma.

The CDR3 length is 15 residues. From germline, CDR1 is SEHNR and CDR2 FQNEAQ (reference sequence). Trimming left V 5 bases short and J 1 base short, with 14 bases between. Data came from immunoSEQ multiplex PCR; TCRdb stores just in-frame clones and leaves some out. The data show roughly 48,000 clones, around 80% seen once. Autoimmune disease history or systemic immunosuppression barred patients. The table lists this clone with a count of one. The gene calls are TRBV7-9 and TRBJ2-5, with D possibly being TRBD2 (5 bases). Sequencing was performed on CD4+ or CD8+ T cells sorted from blood, taken in a trial of the OX40 agonist ivuxolimab. This receptor was obtained from an adult with an advanced solid tumor such as melanoma, head and neck, liver or kidney cancer. In DNA, the CDR3 is TGTGCCAGCAGCAGTAACGGGGTGCGCCAAGAGACCCAGTACTTC. It specifies CASSSNGVRQETQYF.